One and the same sample provided the 2 T cell receptor beta chains below, sequenced in a study of cytomegalovirus exposure and HLA in healthy donors. PCR involved 60 Vbeta and 13 Jbeta primers. Some clones are missing from TCRdb's copy, which holds only in-frame ones; the method was immunoSEQ multiplex PCR. This sample has 110,000 to 150,000 clones, with 68% found just once. Input material: PBMCs. The origin of the receptors is a man aged 55 to 70 in good health and CMV-seronegative.

A single count supports this clone. V and J are TRBV7-9 and TRBJ2-7, with 13 nucleotides matching TRBD2. This CDR3 region has 18 residues. V was clipped by 0 bases and J by 2 bases; unmatched bases: 7. Germline loops: CDR1 SEHNR, CDR2 FQNEAQ (reference sequence). The CDR3 DNA reads as TGTGCCAGCAGCTTAGCGATTGGAGGGACTAGCGGGGCCTACGAGCAGTACTTC. Translation gives CASSLAIGGTSGAYEQYF.

This clone has at least ten counts. The rearrangement links TRBV6-1 to TRBJ2-7, with a possible D match to TRBD2 (6 bases). Germline values: CDR1 MNHNS, CDR2 SASEGT. The CDR3 length is 13 residues. Trimming took 4 bases from V and 6 from J, leaving 13 bases between them. As DNA, the CDR3 is TGTGCCAGCAGTGTGAACGGGAGAGGCGAGCAGTACTTC. It specifies CASSVNGRGEQYF.